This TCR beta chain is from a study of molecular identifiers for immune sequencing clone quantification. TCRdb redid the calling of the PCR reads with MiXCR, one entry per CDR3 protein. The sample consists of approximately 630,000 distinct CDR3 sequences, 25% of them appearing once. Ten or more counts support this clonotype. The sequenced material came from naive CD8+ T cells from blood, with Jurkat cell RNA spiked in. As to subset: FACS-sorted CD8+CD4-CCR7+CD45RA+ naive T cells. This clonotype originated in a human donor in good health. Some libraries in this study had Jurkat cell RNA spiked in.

This chain's CDR3 is CSAPSVGPSNQPQHF. The CDR3 DNA reads as TGCAGTGCTCCTTCTGTCGGACCGAGCAATCAGCCCCAGCATTTT. V and J are TRBV20-1 and TRBJ1-5; D is undetermined. The CDR3 runs to 15 residues. The germline CDR1 and CDR2 sequences are DFQATT and SNEGSKA (reference sequence). Trimming removed 5 bases at V and 1 base at J, with 15 bases between.